Shown below are 32 T cell receptor beta chains from a single sample sequenced in a study of Graves' ophthalmopathy and Graves' hyperthyroidism. Beta-chain TCR CDR3 regions were amplified from RNA transcripts. HTBI primers primed a first-round RT-PCR, and a second-round multiplex PCR followed. Using its own MiXCR run on the multiplex PCR reads, TCRdb lists one record per CDR3 protein. The sample holds 1 million to 1.3 million distinct CDR3 sequences, about 40% seen once. The sample consisted of peripheral blood or thyroid tissue (not recorded which). The source of these receptors is an adult man with Graves' hyperthyroidism.

This clonotype was seen a few times. This rearrangement joins TRBV7-8 to TRBJ2-7, with 10 bases aligning to TRBD2. Germline V lookup: CDR1 SGHVS, CDR2 FQNEAQ. This CDR3 has 14 residues. V lost 8 bases to trimming and J lost 2 bases; unmatched junction nucleotides: 6. The CDR3 protein is CASLAGTSAYEQYF. The CDR3 DNA sequence: TGTGCCAGCTTGGCGGGGACTAGCGCCTACGAGCAGTACTTC. The whole variable domain, remainder taken from reference TRBV7-8 and TRBJ2-7, is GAGVSQSPRYKVAKRGQDVALRCDPISGHVSLFWYQQALGQGPEFLTYFQNEAQLDKSGLPSDRFFAERPEGSVSTLKIQRTQQEDSAVYLCASLAGTSAYEQYFGPGTRLTVT.

This clonotype has just one count. The chain links TRBV2 to TRBJ2-3, with D unresolved. Trimming took 7 bases from V and 6 from J, leaving 11 bases between them. The CDR3 sequence is 12 residues long. In germline, CDR1 is SNHLY, CDR2 FYNNEI. The CDR3 nucleotides are TGTGCCAGCACGTACAGCGACGATACGCAGTATTTT. Its translation is CASTYSDDTQYF.

This chain links TRBV9 with TRBJ2-5, with D tentatively TRBD1 (7 bases). CDR1 and CDR2 (germline): SGDLS, YYNGEE. There are 14 residues in the CDR3. Trimming took 5 bases from V and 5 from J, leaving 16 bases between them. The CDR3 region has the DNA TGTGCCAGCAGTACGGAGGGGGCTGGGGAGACCCAGTACTTC. Amino acid sequence: CASSTEGAGETQYF.

On this clonotype: A much larger clone differs from this one at a single base, so this may be a read error. This chain joins TRBV7-9 and TRBJ1-6; 7 positions match TRBD1. The CDR3 has 17 residues. Germline V gene lookup returns CDR1 SEHNR and CDR2 FQNEAQ (reference sequence). V was clipped by 5 bases and J by 7 bases; unmatched bases: 14. DNA of the CDR3: TGTGCCAGCAGCCCATCACTTCGGGGACAGCAAAATTCACCCCTCCACTTT. It specifies CASSPSLRGQQNSPLHF.

The CDR3 here is CARGTGTAYGYTF. CDR3 nucleotides: TGTGCCAGGGGAACTGGGACAGCCTATGGCTACACCTTC. The chain uses TRBV25-1 and TRBJ1-2, with 7 bases that match TRBD1. There are 13 residues in the CDR3. V was clipped by 9 bases and J by 4 bases; unmatched bases: 8. CDR1 and CDR2 from the germline V gene are MGHDK and SYGVNS.

The chain joins TRBV12-3 or TRBV12-4 to TRBJ2-3; TRBD2 matches at 10 bases. The CDR3 is 15 residues long. With V trimmed by 6 bases and J by 5 bases, 8 bases remained unmatched. The CDR3: CASSPQRGGGDTQYF. As DNA, the CDR3 is TGTGCCAGCAGCCCACAGCGGGGGGGTGGAGATACGCAGTATTTT.

The rearrangement links TRBV25-1 to TRBJ2-5; 10 nucleotides agree with TRBD1. J gave up 8 bases and V 6 bases, and 12 bases lay outside the gene matches. The V gene's germline CDR1 is MGHDK and CDR2 SYGVNS. The length of the CDR3 is 15 residues. In nucleotides, the CDR3 is TGTGCCAGCAGCAAATGGGGGACAGGGGATCGTACCCAGTACTTC. This gives the protein CASSKWGTGDRTQYF.

There are a few counts of this clonotype. V and J are TRBV6-1 and TRBJ1-5, with TRBD1 matching over 9 bases. In germline, CDR1 is MNHNS, CDR2 SASEGT. The CDR3 is 15 amino acids. V shed 1 base, J shed 4 bases, and the junction held 2 bases outside the gene matches. The chain's CDR3 is CASSEVGTGNQPQHF. The DNA for the CDR3 is TGTGCCAGCAGTGAAGTAGGGACAGGGAATCAGCCCCAGCATTTT.

This clonotype was detected many times. CDR3 region: CSARSSQNEKLFF. In nucleotides, the CDR3 is TGCAGTGCTAGATCCAGCCAAAATGAAAAACTGTTTTTT. This chain uses TRBV20-1 with TRBJ1-4; D gene unclear. Trimming stripped 2 bases from V and 5 bases from J, with 9 bases between. The CDR3 is made up of 13 amino acids. Germline V gene data show CDR1 as DFQATT and CDR2 as SNEGSKA (reference sequence).

This clonotype was counted a few times. CDR3 in DNA: TGCGCCAGCAGCGTCGCCCACTCGGGGGGGGTATCCTACGAGCAGTACTTC. This codes for CASSVAHSGGVSYEQYF. The chain combines TRBV10-2 with TRBJ2-7; 8 bases are a match to TRBD2. CDR3 size: 17 residues. The germline CDR1 and CDR2 sequences are WSHSY and SAAADI. V lost 6 bases to trimming and J lost 1 base; unmatched junction nucleotides: 14.

This clonotype showed up many times. The chain is built from TRBV5-6 and TRBJ2-7; TRBD1 matches 7 bases. Trimming at V came to 4 bases and at J to 2 bases, leaving 6 bases not matched to a gene. The V gene's germline CDR1 is SGHDT and CDR2 YYEEEE. This CDR3 has 14 residues. The CDR3 protein is CASSLTGSAYEQYF. The CDR3 DNA follows: TGTGCCAGCAGCCTGACAGGGTCGGCCTACGAGCAGTACTTC.

V is TRBV7-9 and J is TRBJ1-2; TRBD1 matches at 8 bases. Germline CDR1 and CDR2: SEHNR and FQNEAQ (reference sequence). The CDR3 totals 12 residues. Unmatched junction bases numbered 2, after V lost 4 bases and J lost 7 bases. For the CDR3, the DNA is TGTGCCAGCAGCTCGGGACAGGTTGGCTACACCTTC. Its translation: CASSSGQVGYTF.

The CDR3 here is CATSPRPNSFTEAFF. CDR3 DNA sequence: TGTGCCACCAGTCCCCGACCGAACTCCTTCACTGAAGCTTTCTTT. V is TRBV24-1 and J is TRBJ1-1, with D uncertain. In germline, CDR1 is KGHDR, CDR2 SFDVKD. V lost 6 bases, J lost 4 bases, and 17 bases lay in between. This CDR3 spans 15 amino acids.

This clonotype has more than one count but fewer than ten. V and J are TRBV24-1 and TRBJ1-5; D is perhaps TRBD1 (6 bases). Germline V gene lookup returns CDR1 KGHDR and CDR2 SFDVKD. The CDR3 runs 14 residues. The germline V and J ends were trimmed by 5 bases and 4 bases, with 11 bases remaining between them. The CDR3 reads CATSGGGNNQPQHF. In nucleotides, the CDR3 is TGTGCCACCAGTGGAGGGGGAAATAATCAGCCCCAGCATTTT.

The rearrangement links TRBV6-2 or TRBV6-3 to TRBJ1-1; D not resolved. Germline V CDR1 and CDR2: MNHEY, SVGEGT. Trimming took off 4 bases at V and 0 bases at J, with 15 bases between the two ends. There are 16 residues in the CDR3. The CDR3 DNA is TGTGCCAGCAGTTCTTATGAGGACGGACTGAACACTGAAGCTTTCTTT. Protein: CASSSYEDGLNTEAFF.

This chain links TRBV6-1 with TRBJ1-2, with D possibly TRBD1 on 5 matching bases. This CDR3 has 14 residues. Per the germline V gene, CDR1 is MNHNS and CDR2 is SASEGT. Trimming cost V 6 bases and J 8 bases, with 19 bases left between them. The CDR3 loop reads CASRDLGGPMGYTF. For the CDR3, the DNA is TGTGCCAGCAGAGATCTGGGGGGACCTATGGGCTACACCTTC.

The V call is TRBV15, the J call TRBJ1-5; D gene unclear. V lost 1 base and J 13 bases, leaving 29 bases between the germline ends. From germline, CDR1 is LNHNV and CDR2 YYDKDF (reference sequence). The CDR3 runs 18 residues. The CDR3 protein is CATSRARQVLHQYSNQHF. The CDR3 nucleotides are TGTGCCACCAGCAGAGCGCGGCAGGTCCTCCACCAATATAGCAATCAGCATTTT.

This clonotype showed up just a few times. The chain combines TRBV7-9 with TRBJ2-5, with TRBD1 as a possible D gene (6 bases). V was cut by 8 bases and J by 2 bases, with 18 bases left in between. The CDR3 totals 15 residues. The germline gives CDR1 SEHNR, CDR2 FQNEAQ (reference sequence). In DNA, the CDR3 is TGTGCCAGCTGCCCAAGAGGGGGTCGACAAGAGACCCAGTACTTC. Amino acid sequence: CASCPRGGRQETQYF.

Concerning this clonotype itself: This may stem from a read error, because a much larger clone lies one nucleotide away. The J gene is TRBJ2-7, the V gene TRBV7-2; D might be TRBD1 (5 bases). The CDR3 has 15 amino acids. Germline V gene lookup returns CDR1 SGHTA and CDR2 FQGNSA. The CDR3 coding sequence is TGTGCCAGCAGCTTAGTCACAGGCCCACTCTACGGGCAGTACTTC. Translating it yields CASSLVTGPLYGQYF.

This clonotype was seen just once. The CDR3 protein is CASSCETDFNEKLFF. DNA for the CDR3: TGCGCCAGCAGCTGCGAGACAGATTTTAATGAAAAACTGTTTTTT. The chain joins TRBV5-1 to TRBJ1-4; maybe TRBD1 (5 bases). Germline-derived CDR1 and CDR2 are SGHRS and YFSETQ. The CDR3 consists of 15 residues. V was clipped by 3 bases and J by 4 bases, with 13 bases between them.

This clonotype was counted between two and nine times. The V and J genes are TRBV6-6 and TRBJ1-2; no clear D. Trimming took 0 bases from V and 4 from J, leaving 9 bases between them. Germline V gene lookup returns CDR1 MNHNY and CDR2 SVGAGI (reference sequence). The CDR3 loop spans 14 amino acids. The DNA for the CDR3 is TGTGCCAGCAGTTACTCCTTGACGGGCTATGGCTACACCTTC. Its protein is CASSYSLTGYGYTF.

The sample holds a few counts of this clonotype. The CDR3 sequence: CASSPDVNYGYTF. DNA for the CDR3: TGTGCCAGCAGCCCGGACGTCAACTATGGCTACACCTTC. The J gene is TRBJ1-2, the V gene TRBV6-5; D ambiguous. Germline V gene sequence: CDR1 MNHEY, CDR2 SVGAGI. CDR3 length equals 13 residues. V was pared by 6 bases and J by 2 bases, with 10 bases between.

This clonotype has ten or more counts. The chain uses TRBV20-1 and TRBJ2-5; the D call may be TRBD1 or TRBD2 (5 bases each). Per the germline V gene, CDR1 is DFQATT and CDR2 is SNEGSKA (reference sequence). This CDR3 is built from 12 residues. The CDR3 sequence: CSARGDQETQYF. CDR3 DNA: TGCAGCGCCCGAGGGGACCAAGAGACCCAGTACTTC.

Regarding this clonotype: Its ends do not fully match the called genes, so a read error is possible. The V and J genes are TRBV9 and TRBJ1-6; 7 nucleotides agree with TRBD1. CDR3 size: 14 residues. Per germline, CDR1 SGDLS and CDR2 YYNGEE. The DNA for the CDR3 is TGTGTCAGCAGTGCGCAGGGGGGTAGTTCACCCCTCCACTTT. This translates into CVSSAQGGSSPLHF.

The chain recombines TRBV29-1 with TRBJ1-5; TRBD1 is a possible D gene (6 bases). V lost 7 bases and J 4 bases, leaving 14 bases between the germline ends. This CDR3 spans 13 amino acids. Germline V lookup: CDR1 SQVTM, CDR2 ANQGSEA. The DNA of the CDR3 is TGCAGCGCGAACACAGGGCGAAATCAGCCCCAGCATTTT. This translates into CSANTGRNQPQHF.

There are many counts of this clonotype. This chain connects TRBV6-6 to TRBJ1-5; TRBD1 matches 8 bases. The V and J ends lost 8 bases and 1 base, in that order; junction bases with no gene match: 4. The CDR3 has 14 amino acids. Germline CDR1 reads MNHNY; CDR2 reads SVGAGI (reference sequence). DNA for the CDR3: TGTGCCAGCCGAGACAGGGGCAGCAATCAGCCCCAGCATTTT. This encodes CASRDRGSNQPQHF.

V usage is TRBV5-4 and J usage is TRBJ2-5; 9 bases line up with TRBD2. Trimming cost V 3 bases and J 1 base; bases outside gene matches: 7. This CDR3 is built from 16 residues. Germline V CDR1 and CDR2: SGHNT, YYREEE (reference sequence). The CDR3 DNA reads as TGTGCCAGCAGCTCAATTAGCGGGGGCCCCCAAGAGACCCAGTACTTC. Translated, it gives CASSSISGGPQETQYF. Full variable domain (missing parts from reference TRBV5-4 and TRBJ2-5): ETGVTQSPTHLIKTRGQQVTLRCSSQSGHNTVSWYQQALGQGPQFIFQYYREEENGRGNFPPRFSGLQFPNYSSELNVNALELDDSALYLCASSSISGGPQETQYFGPGTRLLVL.

V usage is TRBV29-1 and J usage is TRBJ2-5, with D perhaps TRBD1 or TRBD2 (5 bases each). Trimming pared 6 bases from V and 4 bases from J, leaving 18 bases between. Germline CDR1 reads SQVTM; CDR2 reads ANQGSEA. This CDR3 is 14 amino acids long. The chain's CDR3 is CSVETGAMGETQYF. The CDR3 nucleotides are TGCAGCGTAGAGACCGGGGCGATGGGAGAGACCCAGTACTTC.

Worth noting for this clonotype: This may come from a read error, since a much larger clone is one base off. J is TRBJ1-2 and V is TRBV5-1; D gene uncertain. V was shortened by 4 bases and J by 3 bases, with 13 bases between the two germline ends. The germline V gene encodes CDR1 SGHRS and CDR2 YFSETQ. CDR3 length equals 14 residues. The DNA of the CDR3 is TGCGCCAGCAGCCCAGATGAGGGTTACTATGGCTACACCTTC. Translation gives CASSPDEGYYGYTF.

This clonotype has at least ten counts. In DNA form, the CDR3 reads TGTGCCAGCAGCTCCAGGGGGAATTTCGCTAATTCACCCCTCCACTTT. Translated: CASSSRGNFANSPLHF. This rearrangement joins TRBV5-6 to TRBJ1-6, with 7 bases fitting TRBD1. The J segment lost 6 bases and the V segment lost 3 bases, leaving 9 bases of the junction unmatched. The CDR3 contains 16 residues. The V gene's germline CDR1 is SGHDT and CDR2 YYEEEE.

This clonotype came up many times. The chain joins TRBV20-1 to TRBJ2-7; weak D call: TRBD2 (6 bases). The CDR3 sequence is 13 residues long. Trimming left V 3 bases short and J 2 bases short, with 11 bases between. Germline CDR1 reads DFQATT; CDR2 reads SNEGSKA (reference sequence). The CDR3, as DNA: TGCAGTGCTAGGCGGGGTCTAACCTACGAGCAGTACTTC. This gives the protein CSARRGLTYEQYF.

The chain combines TRBV20-1 with TRBJ2-3, with TRBD2 matching 8 bases. The CDR3 totals 16 residues. The germline gives CDR1 DFQATT, CDR2 SNEGSKA (reference sequence). The V segment lost 1 base and the J segment 2 bases; nucleotides outside the gene matches: 8. CDR3 coding DNA: TGCAGTGCTAGAGTCGGGGGGGTGGGGGACACAGATACGCAGTATTTT. This sequence encodes CSARVGGVGDTDTQYF.